This TCR beta chain was identified during a study of blood T cell repertoires in COVID-19. Study overall: Researchers got acute and convalescent COVID-19 samples from the United States, Italy and Spain.

Original handling: Amplification of reference gene primers provided the estimated nucleated cell counts. Sequencing was performed with immunoSEQ multiplex PCR; in TCRdb, only in-frame clones are kept and a portion is missing. V and J calls and clone size are as listed in that table; D and trimming were resolved from the DNA. This sample has tens of thousands of clones, with 81% found just once. V shed 10 bases, J shed 0 bases, and the junction held 5 bases outside the gene matches. This CDR3 contains 14 residues. The germline V gene has CDR1 SNHLY and CDR2 FYNNEI. Sequenced: peripheral blood. The chain combines TRBV2 with TRBJ2-7; TRBD2 matches at 11 bases. The TCR comes from a woman aged 80 or older with COVID-19, enrolled during active disease. The CDR3 sequence is CATSTSGGSYEQYF. CDR3 in DNA: TGTGCCACCTCCACTAGCGGGGGCTCCTACGAGCAGTACTTC.